This TCR beta chain was documented in a study of T cell changes during pregnancy in multiple sclerosis. V was clipped by 0 bases and J by 0 bases, with 6 bases between them. Germline V gene lookup returns CDR1 SGHRS and CDR2 YFSETQ. This CDR3 region has 15 residues. Assay used: immunoSEQ multiplex PCR; TCRdb lists only in-frame clones, some missing. Among 65,000 or so clones listed, 90% were seen once. Source: peripheral blood, taken in the second trimester of pregnancy. The chain uses TRBV5-1 and TRBJ2-2, with D unresolved. The sequence was collected from a female donor in good health, enrolled as a control in a pregnancy study. The CDR3 DNA is TGCGCCAGCAGCTTGGCGGGTACGAACACCGGGGAGCTGTTTTTT. Its protein product is CASSLAGTNTGELFF.